This T cell receptor beta chain was retrieved from a study of early T cells in non-severe SARS-CoV-2 infection. Study summary: The input, bulk RNA from unsorted whole blood, was sequenced, and chains were unpaired. Study-wide findings and caveats: Sequences matched to VDJdb favored anti-spike CD8 responses, while private and CD4 specificities were missed.

Individual cDNA molecules received unique molecular identifiers during library preparation. TCRdb re-called the 5' RACE reads with MiXCR, one entry per CDR3 protein. The profile shows 80,000 to 95,000 distinct CDR3 sequences, about 15% of them singletons. Remarks on this clonotype: Its antigen is still unknown.

The sequence was collected from an adult who was a healthcare worker with PCR-confirmed SARS-CoV-2 infection or an uninfected control (not recorded which). Sample: whole blood.

The CDR3 DNA sequence: TGTGCCAGCAGCCCTCCCGGATTATTTGAGCAGTTCTTC. Protein sequence: CASSPPGLFEQFF. V usage is TRBV12-3 or TRBV12-4 and J usage is TRBJ2-1; D call uncertain. V lost 6 bases and J lost 9, with 15 bases in between. The CDR3 has 13 amino acids.